This passage covers 16 T cell receptor beta chains from one sample sequenced in a study of post-analysis software for immune sequencing data. The study, taken as a whole, reports: Elevated frequency relative to controls characterized several TRBV segments in patients, TRBV5-6, TRBV5-1 and TRBV20-1 among them.

These receptors lack a known antigen. Unique molecular identifiers were built into the TCR beta cDNA libraries. TCRdb re-called the PCR reads through MiXCR, storing one row per CDR3 protein. The sample lists roughly 800,000 distinct CDR3 sequences, approximately 30% occurring once. The sequenced material came from blood. The source of these receptors is a girl aged 5-17 years with multiple sclerosis.

This chain links TRBV7-2 with TRBJ1-5; TRBD1 agrees at 11 bases. This CDR3 has 16 residues. Germline loops: CDR1 SGHTA, CDR2 FQGNSA. The junction had 6 bases not matched to a gene; V was cut back by 4 bases and J by 4 bases. The CDR3 region has the DNA TGTGCCAGCAGCTCCGGGACAGGGGGAGGAAATCAGCCCCAGCATTTT. It encodes CASSSGTGGGNQPQHF.

This chain joins TRBV20-1 and TRBJ2-2, with a weak D call TRBD1 (6 bases). Germline values: CDR1 DFQATT, CDR2 SNEGSKA (reference sequence). Trimming removed 0 bases at V and 6 bases at J, with 14 bases between. CDR3 size: 15 residues. The CDR3 region is CSARDGRGDAGELFF. CDR3 coding DNA: TGCAGTGCTAGAGATGGCAGGGGAGACGCCGGGGAGCTGTTTTTT.

The chain uses TRBV11-1 and TRBJ1-1; maybe TRBD1 (5 bases). This CDR3 has 12 amino acids. The V end lost 5 bases, the J end lost 6 bases, and 10 bases lay between the germline ends. Germline V gives CDR1 SGHAT, CDR2 FQDESV (reference sequence). Here the CDR3 reads CASSRDAPEAFF. Here the CDR3 DNA reads TGTGCCAGCAGCAGGGACGCACCTGAAGCTTTCTTT.

This clonotype was seen a few times. The gene calls are TRBV7-2 and TRBJ1-2, with D perhaps TRBD1 (5 bases). The CDR3 sequence is 13 residues long. V was trimmed by 6 bases and J by 3 bases, leaving 11 bases between them. The germline gives CDR1 SGHTA, CDR2 FQGNSA. Written as DNA, the CDR3 is TGTGCCAGCAGTAGACAGAAACACTATGGCTACACCTTC. Protein product: CASSRQKHYGYTF.

The J gene is TRBJ1-1, the V gene TRBV4-2; no reliable D call. Germline CDR1 LGHNA, CDR2 YNFKEQ. The CDR3 is made up of 15 amino acids. The V and J ends lost 1 base and 0 bases respectively, with 9 bases between them. The CDR3 DNA sequence: TGTGCCAGCAGCCAAGTCACAGAACTGAACACTGAAGCTTTCTTT. Translating gives CASSQVTELNTEAFF.

The chain combines TRBV20-1 with TRBJ2-7, with 9 bases matching TRBD2. The V gene's germline CDR1 is DFQATT and CDR2 SNEGSKA (reference sequence). Trimming took 3 bases from V and 3 from J; bases not matched to a gene: 9. The CDR3 contains 15 residues. The CDR3 here is CSASTLAGKVYEQYF. The CDR3 DNA is TGCAGTGCTAGTACGCTAGCGGGAAAGGTCTACGAGCAGTACTTC.

This chain connects TRBV28 to TRBJ1-6; D remains ambiguous. The germline CDR1 and CDR2 sequences are MDHEN and SYDVKM. CDR3 length: 14 residues. Trimming pared 5 bases from V and 7 bases from J, leaving 12 bases between. This CDR3 is CASSPLTLNSPLHF. The CDR3 nucleotides are TGTGCCAGCAGTCCCCTGACGCTGAATTCACCCCTCCACTTT.

This clonotype was detected only a few times. The V gene is TRBV15, the J gene TRBJ2-1; tentatively, D is TRBD1 or TRBD2 (5 bases each). CDR3 length: 12 amino acids. Germline CDR1 LNHNV, CDR2 YYDKDF (reference sequence). The V gene lost 11 bases and the J gene lost 8 bases, with 16 bases spanning the gap. CDR3: CASGPRAHEQFF. CDR3 sequence (DNA): TGTGCCTCGGGGCCGCGGGCTCATGAGCAGTTCTTC.

This clonotype was observed a few times. The CDR3 DNA reads TGCAGCGTTGATTACAGGGGGCGTGCTAACTATGGCTACACCTTC. Translating gives CSVDYRGRANYGYTF. The chain has TRBV29-1 and TRBJ1-2, with 9 bases lining up with TRBD1. Germline values: CDR1 SQVTM, CDR2 ANQGSEA. CDR3 length equals 15 residues. The trim removed 3 bases at V and 0 bases at J, leaving 5 bases unmatched.

This sequence joins TRBV20-1 and TRBJ2-7; no firm D call. Germline CDR1 DFQATT, CDR2 SNEGSKA (reference sequence). V was pared by 0 bases and J by 3 bases, with 9 bases between. This CDR3 spans 13 amino acids. Here the CDR3 DNA reads TGCAGTGCTAGAGAACCAGGCCGCTACGAGCAGTACTTC. Protein sequence: CSAREPGRYEQYF.

The chain links TRBV9 to TRBJ2-1, with TRBD2 identical over 13 bases. The CDR3 sequence is 19 residues long. Trimming took 4 bases from V and 7 from J; bases not matched to a gene: 17. Germline CDR1 and CDR2: SGDLS and YYNGEE. The CDR3, as DNA: TGTGCCAGCAGCTTAAGACTAGCGGGGGGCCTGGGGGGTGGGAATGAGCAGTTCTTC. It codes for CASSLRLAGGLGGGNEQFF.

The chain joins TRBV29-1 to TRBJ2-3; the match to TRBD1 covers 8 bases. Per germline, CDR1 SQVTM and CDR2 ANQGSEA. The CDR3 consists of 14 residues. With V trimmed by 6 bases and J by 4 bases, 9 bases remained unmatched. This CDR3 reads CSVATTGASDTQYF. The CDR3 coding sequence is TGCAGCGTCGCCACGACAGGGGCATCAGATACGCAGTATTTT.

This clonotype has more than one count but fewer than ten. This chain links TRBV6-4 with TRBJ2-3; D not resolved. This CDR3 has 14 residues. The germline V and J ends were trimmed by 4 bases and 3 bases, with 11 bases remaining between them. Germline V gives CDR1 MRHNA, CDR2 SNTAGT. The CDR3 DNA sequence: TGTGCCAGCAGTGCCGAGGAGCAGACAGATACGCAGTATTTT. It yields the protein CASSAEEQTDTQYF.

This chain uses TRBV11-2 with TRBJ2-1; the match to TRBD2 covers 8 bases. J lost 3 bases, V lost 5 bases, and 15 bases had no gene match. The germline V gene has CDR1 SGHAT and CDR2 FQNNGV. The CDR3 totals 18 residues. The CDR3 region is CASSLRTSQNRVYNEQFF. DNA for the CDR3: TGTGCCAGCAGCCTCCGGACTAGCCAAAACCGAGTCTACAATGAGCAGTTCTTC.

CDR3 loop: CASSSGLAVAEAFF. CDR3 DNA sequence: TGTGCCAGCAGCTCGGGCCTAGCGGTCGCTGAAGCTTTCTTT. The J gene is TRBJ1-1, the V gene TRBV7-2; no definite D call. The germline V and J ends were trimmed by 4 bases and 6 bases, with 15 bases remaining between them. Germline V CDR1 and CDR2: SGHTA, FQGNSA. The CDR3 loop spans 14 amino acids.

The rearrangement uses TRBV24-1 and TRBJ2-7, with D unresolved. V was clipped by 8 bases and J by 5 bases, with 15 bases between them. This CDR3 has 13 residues. Germline CDR1 KGHDR, CDR2 SFDVKD. This CDR3 reads CATKLPRVHEQYF. The CDR3 region has the DNA TGTGCCACCAAGCTTCCTAGGGTCCACGAGCAGTACTTC.